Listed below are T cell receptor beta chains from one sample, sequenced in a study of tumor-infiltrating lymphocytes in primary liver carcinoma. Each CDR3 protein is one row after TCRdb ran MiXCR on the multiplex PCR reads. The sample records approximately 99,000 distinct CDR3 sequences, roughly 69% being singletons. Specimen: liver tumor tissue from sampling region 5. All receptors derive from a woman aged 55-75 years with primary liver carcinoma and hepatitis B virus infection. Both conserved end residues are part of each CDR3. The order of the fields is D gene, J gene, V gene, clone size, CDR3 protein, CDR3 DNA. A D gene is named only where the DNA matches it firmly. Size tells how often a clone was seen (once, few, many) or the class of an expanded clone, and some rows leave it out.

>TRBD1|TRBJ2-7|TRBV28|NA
CDSSSPGTGRYEQYF
TGTGACAGCAGTTCCCCCGGGACAGGGAGGTACGAGCAGTACTTC
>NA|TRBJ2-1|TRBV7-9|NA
CASIPISRDVNEQFF
TGTGCCAGCATCCCAATCTCCAGGGATGTGAATGAGCAGTTCTTC
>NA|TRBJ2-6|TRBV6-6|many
CASSLTASGANVLTF
TGTGCCAGCAGCCTGACAGCCTCTGGGGCCAACGTCCTGACTTTC
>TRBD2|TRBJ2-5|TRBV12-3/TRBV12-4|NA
CASRRLLGGPRVEDQYF
TGTGCCAGTAGAAGACTATTGGGAGGGCCAAGAGTAGAAGACCAGTACTTC
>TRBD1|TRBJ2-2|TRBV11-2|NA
CASSLPGQGGTWELFF
TGTGCCAGCAGTTTACCAGGACAGGGGGGTACCTGGGAGCTGTTCTTT
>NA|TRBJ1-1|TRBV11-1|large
CASSFFGAANTEAFF
TGTGCCAGCAGCTTTTTTGGGGCAGCGAACACTGAAGCTTTCTTT
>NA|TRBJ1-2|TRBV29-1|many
CSVGFGGDGYTF
TGCAGCGTTGGTTTCGGCGGTGATGGCTACACCTTC
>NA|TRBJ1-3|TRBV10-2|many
CASNPGYYSGNTIYF
TGCGCCAGCAATCCAGGTTATTACTCTGGAAACACCATATATTTT
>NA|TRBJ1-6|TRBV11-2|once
CANSLDPGPNPPLHF
TGTGCCAACAGCTTAGACCCGGGGCCCAATCCACCCCTCCACTTT
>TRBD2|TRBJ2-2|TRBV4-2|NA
CASSRALRAGGVTRDLFF
TGTGCCAGCAGCCGAGCGCTCCGAGCGGGAGGCGTTACCAGGGACCTGTTTTTT
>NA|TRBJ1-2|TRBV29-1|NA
CCVEEGEWNGYTF
TGCTGCGTTGAGGAAGGGGAGTGGAATGGCTACACCTTC
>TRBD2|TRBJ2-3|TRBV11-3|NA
CASGCWVAGEDSTDMQYF
TGTGCCAGCGGCTGTTGGGTAGCGGGAGAAGATAGCACAGATATGCAGTATTTT
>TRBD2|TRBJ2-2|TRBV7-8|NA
CASSLRGDSNTEELFF
TGTGCCAGCAGCTTACGGGGGGACTCCAACACCGAGGAGCTGTTTTTT
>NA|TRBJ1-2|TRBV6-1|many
CASSEGAAINIYGYTF
TGTGCCAGCAGTGAAGGGGCGGCTATCAATATCTATGGCTACACCTTC
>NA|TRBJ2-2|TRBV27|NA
CASSLQPNTGELFF
TGTGCCAGCAGTTTACAACCGAACACCGGGGAGCTGTTTTTT
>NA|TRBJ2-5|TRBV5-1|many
CASRGETQYF
TGCGCCAGCAGAGGGGAGACCCAGTACTTC
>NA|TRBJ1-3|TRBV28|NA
CVSSFRGVRRGGDGNAIYF
TGTGTCAGCAGTTTTCGGGGGGTCCGAAGAGGGGGAGATGGAAACGCCATATATTTT
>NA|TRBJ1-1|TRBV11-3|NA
CASSYSGAIKAFF
TGTGCCAGCAGCTACAGTGGGGCCATAAAAGCTTTCTTT
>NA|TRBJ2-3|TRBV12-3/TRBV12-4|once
CACTLASRGTDTQYF
TGTGCCTGCACGTTAGCGAGCAGGGGCACAGATACGCAGTATTTT
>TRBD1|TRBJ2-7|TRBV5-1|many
CASSLTGDSSYEQYF
TGCGCCAGCAGCCTGACAGGGGACAGCTCCTACGAGCAGTACTTC
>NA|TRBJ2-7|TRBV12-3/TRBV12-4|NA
CAGSPPGLAGYEQYF
TGTGCCGGCAGCCCACCCGGGCTAGCAGGCTACGAGCAGTACTTC
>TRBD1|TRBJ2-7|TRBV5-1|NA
CASGYGTGGLYEQYF
TGCGCCAGCGGCTATGGGACAGGGGGCTTATACGAGCAGTACTTC
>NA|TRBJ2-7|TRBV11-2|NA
CTSKPNIRDNYKQYF
TGTACCAGCAAGCCAAACATTCGGGACAACTACAAGCAGTACTTC
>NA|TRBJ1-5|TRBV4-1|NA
CASSQEGSGNEPQHF
TGCGCCAGCAGCCAAGAAGGGTCAGGCAATGAGCCCCAGCATTTT
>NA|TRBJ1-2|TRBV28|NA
CASSTGALFNHGYTF
TGTGCCAGCAGTACAGGAGCGCTCTTTAACCATGGCTACACCTTC
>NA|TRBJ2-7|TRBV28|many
CASSLRGLYEQYF
TGTGCCAGCAGTTTACGGGGACTCTACGAGCAGTACTTC
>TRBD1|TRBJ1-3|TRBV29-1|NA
CSVAGTGLSGNTVYF
TGCAGCGTTGCCGGGACAGGGCTATCTGGAAACACCGTATATTTT
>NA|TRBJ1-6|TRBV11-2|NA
CASSLDLGANSPLHF
TGCGCCAGCAGTTTAGACCTGGGGGCCAATTCACCCCTCCACTTT
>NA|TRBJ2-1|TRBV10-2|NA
CASSETVYNEQLF
TGCGCCAGCAGTGAGACGGTCTACAATGAGCAATTGTTC
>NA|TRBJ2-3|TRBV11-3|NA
CASSLVARATDTHYF
TGTGCCAGTAGCTTAGTTGCCAGGGCCACAGATACGCATTATTTT
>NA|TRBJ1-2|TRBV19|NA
CASSFQGNHGYTF
TGTGCCAGTAGTTTTCAGGGTAACCATGGCTACACCTTC
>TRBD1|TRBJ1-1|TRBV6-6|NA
CASMKTGRTEAFF
TGTGCCAGCATGAAGACAGGGAGGACTGAAGCTTTCTTT
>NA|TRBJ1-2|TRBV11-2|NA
CASRQGRGYTF
TGTGCCAGCAGACAGGGTCGTGGCTACACCTTC
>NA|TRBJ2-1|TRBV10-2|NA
CTSSESANSRQSF
TGCACCAGCAGTGAGTCGGCGAACAGCAGGCAGTCCTTC
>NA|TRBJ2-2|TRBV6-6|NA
CASAIHGGGELFF
TGTGCCAGTGCGATTCATGGCGGTGGGGAGCTGTTTTTT
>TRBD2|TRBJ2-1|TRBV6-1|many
CASSEWGLVYAKSNEQFF
TGTGCCAGCAGTGAATGGGGACTAGTGTATGCTAAAAGCAATGAGCAGTTCTTC
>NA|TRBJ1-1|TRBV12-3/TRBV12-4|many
CASSSGRENTEAFF
TGTGCCAGCTCTTCAGGGCGGGAGAACACTGAAGCTTTCTTT
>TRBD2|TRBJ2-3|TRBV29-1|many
CSVPGLAVGTDTQYF
TGCAGCGTCCCTGGACTAGCTGTAGGCACAGATACGCAGTATTTT
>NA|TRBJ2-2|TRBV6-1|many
CASSESVGDTGELFF
TGTGCCAGCAGTGAATCAGTAGGGGACACCGGGGAGCTGTTTTTT
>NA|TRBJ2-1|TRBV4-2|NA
CASTSEDKMGSYNEQFF
TGTGCCAGCACCAGTGAAGACAAGATGGGTTCCTACAATGAGCAGTTCTTC
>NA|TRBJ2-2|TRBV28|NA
CASSFPRYTGELLF
TGTGCCAGCAGTTTCCCCCGATACACCGGGGAGCTGCTTTTT
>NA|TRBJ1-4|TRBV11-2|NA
CASSLDPLGGSEKLFF
TGTGCCAGCAGCTTAGACCCTCTAGGGGGAAGTGAAAAACTGTTTTTT
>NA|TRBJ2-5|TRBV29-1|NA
CSAGTAQETQHF
TGCAGCGCAGGGACGGCTCAAGAGACCCAGCACTTC
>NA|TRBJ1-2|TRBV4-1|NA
CANSQDHGGVYGYTF
TGCGCCAACAGCCAAGATCATGGGGGGGTCTATGGCTACACCTTC
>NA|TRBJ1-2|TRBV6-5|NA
CASSRQGRGHTF
TGTGCCAGCAGTAGGCAGGGGAGAGGCCACACCTTC
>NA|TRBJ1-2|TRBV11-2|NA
CASSSGIEYGYTF
TGTGCCAGCAGTTCCGGGATAGAATATGGTTACACCTTC
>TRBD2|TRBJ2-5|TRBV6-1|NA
CASSGLAGGGPGEIQYF
TGCGCCAGCAGTGGACTAGCTGGGGGAGGGCCGGGAGAGATCCAGTACTTC
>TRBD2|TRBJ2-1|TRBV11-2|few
CASSWTSRAEQFF
TGTGCTAGCAGTTGGACTAGCAGGGCAGAGCAGTTCTTC
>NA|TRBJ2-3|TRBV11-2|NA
CAGSSAEVGDTQYF
TGTGCCGGCAGCTCCGCGGAAGTAGGGGATACGCAGTATTTT
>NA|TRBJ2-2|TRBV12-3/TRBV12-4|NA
CASSFSTNTRELCF
TGTGCCAGCAGTTTCAGTACGAACACCAGGGAGCTGTGTTTT
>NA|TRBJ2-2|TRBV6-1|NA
CAGSISDLNTGELFF
TGTGCCGGCAGCATCTCTGACCTGAACACCGGGGAGCTGTTTTTT
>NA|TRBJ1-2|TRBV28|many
CASTKFRGYTF
TGTGCCAGCACCAAATTTCGGGGCTACACCTTC
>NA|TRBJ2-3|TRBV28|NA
CASSWGPTQYF
TGTGCCAGCAGTTGGGGGCCCACCCAGTATTTT
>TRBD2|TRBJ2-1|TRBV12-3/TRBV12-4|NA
CASSPRGPVTGLGYVEQFF
TGTGCCAGCAGTCCTAGAGGCCCCGTCACGGGACTAGGCTACGTTGAGCAGTTCTTC